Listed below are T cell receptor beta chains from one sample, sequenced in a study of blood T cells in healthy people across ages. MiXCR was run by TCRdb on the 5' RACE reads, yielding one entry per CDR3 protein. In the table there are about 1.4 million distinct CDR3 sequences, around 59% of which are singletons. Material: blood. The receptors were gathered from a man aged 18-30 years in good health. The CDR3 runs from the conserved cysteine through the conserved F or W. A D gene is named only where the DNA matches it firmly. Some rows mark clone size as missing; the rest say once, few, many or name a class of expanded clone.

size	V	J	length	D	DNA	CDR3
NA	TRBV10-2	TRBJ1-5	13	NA	TGCGCCAGCAGCCCGGGGTACGGTCAGCCCCAGCATTTT	CASSPGYGQPQHF
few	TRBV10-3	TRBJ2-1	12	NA	TGTGCCATCAGTGAAACAGGGAATGAGCAGTTCTTC	CAISETGNEQFF
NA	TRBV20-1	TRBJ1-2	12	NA	TGCAGTGCGGGGGAACCCTCCTTTGGCTACACCTTC	CSAGEPSFGYTF
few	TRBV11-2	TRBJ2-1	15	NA	TGTGCCAGCAGCTTCTCTCTAGGGGCCTACAATGAGCAGTTCTTC	CASSFSLGAYNEQFF
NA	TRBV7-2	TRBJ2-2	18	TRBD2	TGTGCCAGCAGCCTAGCGCCAGCGGGGGGTCCGAACACCGGGGAGCTGTTTTTT	CASSLAPAGGPNTGELFF
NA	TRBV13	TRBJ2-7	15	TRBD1	TGTGCCAGCAGCTTAATGCGGACAGGGGACTACGAGCAGTACTTC	CASSLMRTGDYEQYF
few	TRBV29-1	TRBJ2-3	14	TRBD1	TGCAGCGTTGAAGGGGGACAGCTCACAGATACGCAGTATTTT	CSVEGGQLTDTQYF
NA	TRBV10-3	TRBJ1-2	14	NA	TGTGCCATCAGTGAGTCCGAGGAAGACTATGGCTACACCTTC	CAISESEEDYGYTF
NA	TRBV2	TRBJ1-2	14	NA	TGTGCCAGCAGTGAAGGGCGGGACAACTATGGCTACACCTTC	CASSEGRDNYGYTF
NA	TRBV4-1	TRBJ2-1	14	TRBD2	TGCGCCAGCGCTAGCGGAGACCGTTACAATGAGCAGTTCTTC	CASASGDRYNEQFF
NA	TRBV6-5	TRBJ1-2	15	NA	TGTGCCAGCAGGCCCGAAATGCGGGGAGACTATGGCTACACCTTC	CASRPEMRGDYGYTF
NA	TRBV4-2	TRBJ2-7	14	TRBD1	TGTGCCAGCAGCGCGCAGGGGGCTAATTACGAGCAGTACTTC	CASSAQGANYEQYF
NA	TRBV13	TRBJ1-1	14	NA	TGTGCCAGCAGCAGCATCCAGGGCCGTACTGAAGCTTTCTTT	CASSSIQGRTEAFF
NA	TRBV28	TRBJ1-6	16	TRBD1	TGTGCCAGCAGTTCGACAGGGTTGGGCTATAATTCACCCCTCCACTTT	CASSSTGLGYNSPLHF
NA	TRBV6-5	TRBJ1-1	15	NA	TGTGCCAGCGGCGTGCGCGTAGGAGTGAACACTGAAGCTTTCTTT	CASGVRVGVNTEAFF
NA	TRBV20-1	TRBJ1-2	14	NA	TGCAGTGCTGCCCGGACAGACGCCTCCTATGGCTACACCTTC	CSAARTDASYGYTF
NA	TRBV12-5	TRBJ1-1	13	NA	TGTGCTAGTGGCCCTGAGGACAACACTGAAGCTTTCTTT	CASGPEDNTEAFF
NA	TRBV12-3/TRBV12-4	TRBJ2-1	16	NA	TGTGCCAGCAGTTTAAGGGGGGGCGGGGAGGACTATGAGCAGTTCTTC	CASSLRGGGEDYEQFF
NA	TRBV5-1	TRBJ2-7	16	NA	TGCGCCAGCAGTCCCGGTCTCTATGTAAACTCCTACGAGCAGTACTTC	CASSPGLYVNSYEQYF
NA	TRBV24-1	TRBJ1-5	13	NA	TGTGCCACCAGTGATTTCGGGGATCAGCCCCAGCATTTT	CATSDFGDQPQHF
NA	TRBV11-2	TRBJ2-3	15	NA	TGTGCCAGCAGCTTCGGCATGGGCCGCACAGATACGCAGTATTTT	CASSFGMGRTDTQYF
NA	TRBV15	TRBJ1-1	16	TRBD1	TGTGCCACCAGCAGATACCGAACAGGGGGCAACACTGAAGCTTTCTTT	CATSRYRTGGNTEAFF
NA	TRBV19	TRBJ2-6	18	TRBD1	TGTGCCAGTAGTATAACCGGGACAGGGGGCTCTGGGGCCAACGTCCTGACTTTC	CASSITGTGGSGANVLTF
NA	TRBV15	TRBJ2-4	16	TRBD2	TGCGCCACCAGCTTGGGGACTAGCGGGTCCCTGGCGATGCAGTACTTC	CATSLGTSGSLAMQYF
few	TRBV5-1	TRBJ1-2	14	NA	TGCGCCAGCAGCTTGGTTTTCGGGAGCTATGGCTACACCTTC	CASSLVFGSYGYTF
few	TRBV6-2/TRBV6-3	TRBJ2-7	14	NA	TGTGCCAGCAGTTACGCCGTCGGTTCTTACGAGCAGTACTTC	CASSYAVGSYEQYF
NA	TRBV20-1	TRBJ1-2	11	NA	TGCAGTGCTACTTATAGCTATGGCTACACCTTC	CSATYSYGYTF
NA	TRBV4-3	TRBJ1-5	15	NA	TGCGCCAGCAGCCAAGATATGGGGTTTTCTCAGCCCCAGCATTTT	CASSQDMGFSQPQHF
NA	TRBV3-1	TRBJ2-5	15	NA	TGTGCCAGCAGCCAAGATCATCGACTAACCGAGACCCAGTACTTC	CASSQDHRLTETQYF
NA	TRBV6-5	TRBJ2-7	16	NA	TGTGCCAGCAGTTACGGGACCGGGACACCTAACTACGAGCAGTACTTC	CASSYGTGTPNYEQYF
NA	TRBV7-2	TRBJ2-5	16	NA	TGTGCCAGCAGCCGACCCCAAGACAGCCTCCAAGAGACCCAGTACTTC	CASSRPQDSLQETQYF
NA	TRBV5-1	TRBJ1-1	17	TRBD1	TGCGCCAGCAGCTTGGTATATAGGACAGGGGACGACACTGAAGCTTTCTTT	CASSLVYRTGDDTEAFF
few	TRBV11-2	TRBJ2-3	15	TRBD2	TGTGCCAGCAGCCTTTCTAGCGGGAGCCCAGATACGCAGTATTTT	CASSLSSGSPDTQYF
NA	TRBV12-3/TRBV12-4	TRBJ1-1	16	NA	TGTGCCAGCAGTTTTATGGCCTGGGGTATGAACACTGAAGCTTTCTTT	CASSFMAWGMNTEAFF
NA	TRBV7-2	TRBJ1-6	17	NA	TGTGCCAGCAGTCACCCGTGGAGGGTACGCATTAATTCACCCCTCCACTTT	CASSHPWRVRINSPLHF
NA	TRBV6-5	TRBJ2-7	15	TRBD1	TGTGCCAGCAGGACTTACGGACAGGGTAGCGACGAGCAGTACTTC	CASRTYGQGSDEQYF
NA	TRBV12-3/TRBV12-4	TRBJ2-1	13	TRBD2	TGTGCCAGCAGTCCACTAGCGGGAGGGGCGCAGTTCTTC	CASSPLAGGAQFF
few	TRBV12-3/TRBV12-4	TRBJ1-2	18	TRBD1	TGTGCCAGCAGTCGAACGACCGGGACAGGAGATTCTATCTATGGCTACACCTTC	CASSRTTGTGDSIYGYTF
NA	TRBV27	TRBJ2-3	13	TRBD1	TGTGCCAGCAGAACGACAGGGGTGGGTACGCAGTATTTT	CASRTTGVGTQYF
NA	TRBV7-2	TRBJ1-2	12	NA	TGTGCCACCACGGGACCTAACTATGGCTACACCTTC	CATTGPNYGYTF
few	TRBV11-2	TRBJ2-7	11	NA	TGTGCCAGCAGACTCCTCAACGAGCAGTACTTC	CASRLLNEQYF
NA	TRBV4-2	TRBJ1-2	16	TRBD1	TGTGCCAGCAGCCAACTTTCGACAGGGCCGAACTATGGCTACACCTTC	CASSQLSTGPNYGYTF
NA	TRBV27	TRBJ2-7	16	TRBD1	TGTGCCAGCAGTTTATTCCAGACAGGGGGCGGCTACGAGCAGTACTTC	CASSLFQTGGGYEQYF
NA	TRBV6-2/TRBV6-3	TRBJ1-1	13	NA	TGTGCCAGCAGGGGGGTCCCGAACACTGAAGCTTTCTTT	CASRGVPNTEAFF
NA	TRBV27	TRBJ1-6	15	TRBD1	TGTGCCAGCAGTTTATCGGGACAGCCTAATTCACCCCTCCACTTT	CASSLSGQPNSPLHF